One T cell receptor beta chain is described in this entry. This record comes from a study of blood T cell repertoires in COVID-19. Overall study: The United States, Italy and Spain supplied acute and convalescent COVID-19 samples.

Participant ages covered about 18 to 90 years across approximately 25 US areas. For recovered donors of Cohort 3, there were two negative PCRs, clearance, or symptom resolution. In the authors' workflow: The assay estimated nucleated cells by amplifying reference gene primers. Measured with immunoSEQ multiplex PCR; TCRdb has only the in-frame clones, and not every one. V and J calls and clone size follow that table, whereas D and trimming were derived from the DNA. The profile shows 150,000 to 200,000 clones, roughly 90% of them singletons. Germline V gene sequence: CDR1 SGHRS, CDR2 YFSETQ. CDR3 length: 17 residues. J lost 5 bases, V lost 4 bases, and 11 bases had no gene match.

This TCR came from a woman between 50 and 59 years old who had recovered from COVID-19. Sequencing was done on a sample of PBMCs or T cells enriched from blood (not recorded which). V usage is TRBV5-1 and J usage is TRBJ2-3, with 12 bases aligning to TRBD2. Here the CDR3 DNA reads TGCGCCAGCAGCCCTCTATCTCTAGCGGGGGGGCGAGATACGCAGTATTTT. Translation: CASSPLSLAGGRDTQYF.